This TCR beta chain was recorded in a study of tumor-infiltrating lymphocytes in oesophageal squamous cell carcinoma. The CDR3 has 16 residues. Germline CDR1 and CDR2: KGHDR and SFDVKD. Concerning this clonotype itself: A read error may produce the germline difference seen at one junction end.

Each CDR3 protein gets one entry after TCRdb re-called the PCR reads with MiXCR. The data hold approximately 18,000 distinct CDR3 sequences, with approximately 45% observed a single time. The chain joins TRBV24-1 to TRBJ2-5; 12 bases map to TRBD2. Gene TRBJ2-1 matches the end of the DNA better, so the J call may be wrong. The clonotype was recovered from a female donor with esophageal squamous cell carcinoma. The sequencing sample was made of normal esophageal tissue next to the tumor. The CDR3 sequence: CATGDTGLAGRNEQFF. The CDR3 DNA is TGTGCCACCGGTGATACCGGACTAGCGGGGCGCAATGAGCAGTTCTTC.